This entry lists 24 T cell receptor beta chains sequenced from one sample in a study of T cells after yellow fever vaccination. TCRdb fed the 5' RACE reads into MiXCR, producing one record per CDR3 protein. This sample carries around 25,000 distinct CDR3 sequences, roughly 4.5% of them seen once, and the ten largest clones take about 39%. Sequencing used PBMCs, either bulk or a sorted T-cell subset (CD4+, CD8+, memory, or dextramer-sorted; not recorded which), obtained on the day of the yellow fever booster vaccination. These receptor sequences come from a man younger than 35 who received the YFV17D yellow fever vaccine.

In its sample, this clonotype was seen many times. The chain combines TRBV9 with TRBJ1-5; perhaps TRBD1 as D (5 bases). Per germline, CDR1 SGDLS and CDR2 YYNGEE. Trimming took off 3 bases at V and 0 bases at J, with 19 bases between the two ends. The CDR3 contains 18 residues. The CDR3 coding sequence is TGTGCCAGCAGCGAAGGACACCTAGATCTCTATAGCAATCAGCCCCAGCATTTT. It codes for CASSEGHLDLYSNQPQHF.

This clonotype has at least ten counts. The gene calls are TRBV5-5 and TRBJ2-3; D unclear. The CDR3 loop spans 15 amino acids. From germline, CDR1 is SGHKS and CDR2 YYEKEE (reference sequence). V dropped 1 base and J dropped 2 bases, with 11 bases sitting between them. CDR3 protein: CASSLHGILTDTQYF. The CDR3 DNA reads TGTGCCAGCAGCTTGCATGGCATCCTCACAGATACGCAGTATTTT.

In this sample, this clonotype turned up many times. The V and J genes are TRBV7-2 and TRBJ2-5; TRBD1 matches 10 bases. This CDR3 comprises 14 residues. The V gene's germline CDR1 is SGHTA and CDR2 FQGNSA. J lost 5 bases, V lost 5 bases, and 5 bases had no gene match. The DNA for the CDR3 is TGTGCCAGCAGCGCCCGGGACAGGGGTGAGACCCAGTACTTC. Encoded protein: CASSARDRGETQYF.

J is TRBJ1-4 and V is TRBV14; D not resolved. Looked up from germline, CDR1 is SGHDN and CDR2 is FVKESK. The V and J ends lost 1 base and 3 bases respectively, with 18 bases between them. This CDR3 region has 18 residues. As DNA, the CDR3 is TGTGCCAGCAGCCAAGGAGTTGGCAAGGGAATGGCTAATGAAAAACTGTTTTTT. This codes for CASSQGVGKGMANEKLFF. The complete variable domain, with remaining parts taken from reference TRBV14 and TRBJ1-4, reads EAGVTQFPSHSVIEKGQTVTLRCDPISGHDNLYWYRRVMGKEIKFLLHFVKESKQDESGMPNNRFLAERTGGTYSTLKVQPAELEDSGVYFCASSQGVGKGMANEKLFFGSGTQLSVL.

This clonotype has at least ten counts. This chain uses TRBV7-2 with TRBJ2-1; no clear D. The ends were cut back, 1 base at V and 4 bases at J, with 5 bases in the middle. The CDR3 is 13 amino acids. CDR1 and CDR2 (germline): SGHTA, FQGNSA. Here the CDR3 reads CASSLVRYNEQFF. The CDR3 coding sequence is TGTGCCAGCAGCTTAGTTAGGTACAATGAGCAGTTCTTC.

This clonotype has ten or more counts. The rearrangement joins TRBV3-1 to TRBJ2-7; 9 positions match TRBD2. This CDR3 has 13 residues. J was trimmed by 6 bases and V by 5 bases; bases with no gene match: 5. Germline CDR1 and CDR2: LGHDT and YNNKEL (reference sequence). The CDR3 spells CASSFSGGLEQYF. In DNA form, the CDR3 reads TGTGCCAGCAGCTTTAGCGGGGGACTCGAGCAGTACTTC.

This clonotype came up a few times. The rearrangement links TRBV4-2 to TRBJ2-5; D may be TRBD2 (5 bases). V was pared by 0 bases and J by 3 bases, with 8 bases between. Germline V lookup: CDR1 LGHNA, CDR2 YNFKEQ. This CDR3 region has 14 residues. CDR3 residues: CASSQDGVEETQYF. In DNA form, the CDR3 reads TGTGCCAGCAGCCAAGACGGGGTAGAAGAGACCCAGTACTTC.

This chain connects TRBV15 to TRBJ1-6, with D perhaps TRBD1 (5 bases). CDR1 is LNHNV, CDR2 YYDKDF, per germline (reference sequence). V lost 0 bases, J lost 5 bases, and 14 bases lay in between. The CDR3 is 17 amino acids. CDR3 sequence: CATSRDRGDRDNSPLHF. The CDR3 coding sequence is TGTGCCACCAGCAGAGATCGGGGGGATCGGGATAATTCACCCCTCCACTTT. Based on the CDR3 plus reference TRBV15 and TRBJ1-6, the full variable domain is DAMVIQNPRYQVTQFGKPVTLSCSQTLNHNVMYWYQQKSSQAPKLLFHYYDKDFNNEADTPDNFQSRRPNTSFCFLDIRSPGLGDTAMYLCATSRDRGDRDNSPLHFGNGTRLTVT.

This clonotype was counted many times. This chain joins TRBV6-5 and TRBJ2-5; no firm D call. The CDR3 has 15 residues. Germline V lookup: CDR1 MNHEY, CDR2 SVGAGI. V shed 6 bases and J shed 1 base, with 15 bases lying between them. CDR3 region: CASSPSRHPQETQYF. The CDR3 nucleotides read TGTGCCAGCAGCCCATCGAGACACCCCCAAGAGACCCAGTACTTC.

This clonotype was seen repeatedly, ten times or more. This chain links TRBV7-3 with TRBJ2-6, with D unresolved. The length of the CDR3 is 14 residues. CDR1 is SGHTA and CDR2 is FQGTGA in the germline V gene. The V end lost 8 bases, the J end lost 3 bases, and 11 bases lay between the germline ends. The CDR3 sequence is CASGSPGGANVLTF. DNA of the CDR3: TGTGCCAGCGGTTCGCCCGGTGGGGCCAACGTCCTGACTTTC.

This clonotype was seen ten or more times. This chain links TRBV6-5 with TRBJ1-5; a possible D gene is TRBD1 (6 bases). V lost 4 bases and J 1 base, leaving 8 bases between the germline ends. Germline CDR1 reads MNHEY; CDR2 reads SVGAGI. This CDR3 contains 14 residues. CDR3: CASSCGQSNQPQHF. The DNA of the CDR3 is TGTGCCAGCAGTTGCGGACAGAGCAATCAGCCCCAGCATTTT.

This clonotype has more than one count but fewer than ten. The J gene is TRBJ1-2, the V gene TRBV6-6; weak D call: TRBD1 (6 bases). V lost 5 bases to trimming and J lost 1 base, with 17 bases between them. The CDR3 has 16 amino acids. From germline, CDR1 is MNHNY and CDR2 SVGAGI (reference sequence). The CDR3 DNA reads TGTGCCAGCAGTGACGGAGGGGAAGGGGGTAACTATGGCTACACCTTC. This codes for CASSDGGEGGNYGYTF.

This clonotype appeared many times. The gene calls are TRBV20-1 and TRBJ2-1, with 9 bases aligning to TRBD2. V trimming: 1 base; J trimming: 4 bases; junction bases outside the gene matches: 2. This CDR3 contains 14 residues. The V gene's germline CDR1 is DFQATT and CDR2 SNEGSKA (reference sequence). This CDR3 is CSARGLAEYNEQFF. The DNA for the CDR3 is TGCAGTGCTAGAGGACTAGCGGAATACAATGAGCAGTTCTTC.

The genes are TRBV14 and TRBJ1-6, with D possibly being TRBD1 (5 bases). Germline CDR1 reads SGHDN; CDR2 reads FVKESK. The CDR3 sequence is 17 residues long. With 0 bases removed from V and 4 bases from J, the gap between germline ends came to 13 bases. The CDR3 bases are TGTGCCAGCAGCCAAGATCGGGGACCCGGTTATAATTCACCCCTCCACTTT. Protein: CASSQDRGPGYNSPLHF.

This clonotype showed up many times. The CDR3 DNA sequence: TGTGCCAGCAGTAGAGCTAATGAAAAACTGTTTTTT. Its protein is CASSRANEKLFF. This chain connects TRBV25-1 to TRBJ1-4, with D unresolved. The CDR3 runs 12 residues. V was cut by 5 bases and J by 3 bases, with 4 bases left in between. The germline gives CDR1 MGHDK, CDR2 SYGVNS.

This clonotype was recorded at least ten times. The chain couples TRBV11-1 to TRBJ2-7; TRBD1 aligns across 8 bases. This CDR3 spans 16 amino acids. Trimming at V came to 5 bases and at J to 5 bases, leaving 14 bases not matched to a gene. From germline, CDR1 is SGHAT and CDR2 FQDESV (reference sequence). CDR3 DNA: TGTGCCAGCAGCCTTACCGGAGGAGGACAGGGAGACGAGCAGTACTTC. This sequence encodes CASSLTGGGQGDEQYF.

This clonotype was found many times. This sequence joins TRBV7-2 and TRBJ1-2; D gene ambiguous. The germline V gene encodes CDR1 SGHTA and CDR2 FQGNSA. Trimming took 6 bases from V and 2 from J, leaving 4 bases between them. This CDR3 is 11 amino acids long. CDR3 bases: TGTGCCAGCAGTGCGAACTATGGCTACACCTTC. The encoded protein is CASSANYGYTF.

Ten or more counts support this clonotype. In nucleotides, the CDR3 is TGTGCCAGCAGCTTGCAGGCTACTATCAATCAGCCCCAGCATTTT. Its protein is CASSLQATINQPQHF. The chain employs TRBV7-2 and TRBJ1-5; no reliable D call. The CDR3 has 15 residues. CDR1 is SGHTA, CDR2 FQGNSA, per germline. V was cut by 3 bases and J by 3 bases, with 12 bases left in between.

This clonotype was seen many times. This rearrangement joins TRBV7-3 to TRBJ2-2, with 8 nucleotides matching TRBD2. CDR3 length equals 15 residues. From germline, CDR1 is SGHTA and CDR2 FQGTGA. J was trimmed by 7 bases and V by 4 bases; bases with no gene match: 8. The CDR3 DNA reads as TGTGCCAGCAGCTCCTCTCGGGGGGGAAGCGGGGAGCTGTTTTTT. It yields the protein CASSSSRGGSGELFF. The variable domain in full, completed from reference TRBV7-3 and TRBJ2-2, reads GAGVSQTPSNKVTEKGKYVELRCDPISGHTALYWYRQSLGQGPEFLIYFQGTGAADDSGLPNDRFFAVRPEGSVSTLKIQRTERGDSAVYLCASSSSRGGSGELFFGEGSRLTVL.

This clonotype was counted a few times. The chain recombines TRBV6-1 with TRBJ1-1, with 9 bases matching TRBD1. The CDR3 is 15 residues long. Germline V gene lookup returns CDR1 MNHNS and CDR2 SASEGT. Unmatched junction bases numbered 9, after V lost 4 bases and J lost 6 bases. The CDR3 DNA reads TGTGCCAGCAGTGTATCACAGGGGGCGGGAGCTGAAGCTTTCTTT. Protein sequence: CASSVSQGAGAEAFF.

This clonotype came up many times. DNA for the CDR3: TGTGCCAGCAGTCGTAGCTGGGTTAGCTCTGGAAACACCATATATTTT. Translated: CASSRSWVSSGNTIYF. The chain employs TRBV7-2 and TRBJ1-3; D unresolved. The CDR3 runs 16 residues. Germline-derived CDR1 and CDR2 are SGHTA and FQGNSA. V lost 6 bases, J lost 0 bases, and 15 bases lay in between.

This clonotype was counted many times. The CDR3 DNA reads as TGTGCCAGCTCACAAGGGGTGAACACTGAAGCTTTCTTT. This gives the protein CASSQGVNTEAFF. The chain is built from TRBV18 and TRBJ1-1, with TRBD1 as a possible D gene (5 bases). With 4 bases removed from V and 0 bases from J, the gap between germline ends came to 6 bases. The CDR3 totals 13 residues. Germline V CDR1 and CDR2: KGHSH, LQKENI.

The sample holds many counts of this clonotype. V usage is TRBV7-2 and J usage is TRBJ2-5; D gene uncertain. The germline gives CDR1 SGHTA, CDR2 FQGNSA. Trimming left V 6 bases short and J 5 bases short, with 13 bases between. CDR3 length: 13 residues. The CDR3 nucleotides read TGTGCCAGCAGTCGCTGGCAAAGGGAGACCCAGTACTTC. This codes for CASSRWQRETQYF.

This clonotype has more than one count but fewer than ten. The chain uses TRBV11-2 and TRBJ1-5; 7 bases line up with TRBD1. The CDR3 is made up of 14 amino acids. The J segment lost 6 bases and the V segment lost 1 base, leaving 3 bases of the junction unmatched. Germline CDR1 is SGHAT and CDR2 is FQNNGV. In nucleotides, the CDR3 is TGTGCCAGCAGCTTAGGAGGGGGCGGTCAGCCCCAGCATTTT. Its translation: CASSLGGGGQPQHF.